The rows below give T cell receptor beta chains drawn from one sample of a study of T cell responses to AZD1222 COVID-19 vaccine. Sequencing used immunoSEQ multiplex PCR; TCRdb keeps in-frame clones, though not all of them. The sample shows 85,000 to 120,000 clones, under 90% of them seen only once. This material consisted of peripheral blood, taken on day 0 of AZD1222 vaccination. The receptors here all came from an adult in good health. Both conserved end residues are part of each CDR3. The order of the fields is D gene, V gene, CDR3 length, J gene, clone size, CDR3 DNA, CDR3 protein. A D gene is named only where the DNA matches it firmly. Only some rows state a clone size, as once, few, many or a class for expanded clones.

d_call: TRBD1; v_call: TRBV19; cdr3_length: 14; j_call: TRBJ2-2; clone_size: NA; cdr3_nt: TGTGCCAGTAGTATTACAGGGGGGACCGGGGAGCTGTTTTTT; cdr3_aa: CASSITGGTGELFF
d_call: TRBD2; v_call: TRBV19; cdr3_length: 17; j_call: TRBJ2-3; clone_size: NA; cdr3_nt: TGTGCCAGTAGTAAATTGGGGCTAGCGGGAGGAGCAGATACGCAGTATTTT; cdr3_aa: CASSKLGLAGGADTQYF
d_call: TRBD1; v_call: TRBV10-1; cdr3_length: 15; j_call: TRBJ1-1; clone_size: few; cdr3_nt: TGCGCCAGCAGTGCCGGACAGGGGGCAGACACTGAAGCTTTCTTT; cdr3_aa: CASSAGQGADTEAFF
d_call: TRBD1; v_call: TRBV5-1; cdr3_length: 15; j_call: TRBJ1-6; clone_size: NA; cdr3_nt: TGCGCCAGCAGCTCTTTGACAGGGGGGGAATCACCCCTCCACTTT; cdr3_aa: CASSSLTGGESPLHF
d_call: NA; v_call: TRBV5-1; cdr3_length: 15; j_call: TRBJ1-4; clone_size: NA; cdr3_nt: TGCGCCAGCAGCTTGTTGGGGGCGCGGGACGAAAAACTGTTTTTT; cdr3_aa: CASSLLGARDEKLFF
d_call: NA; v_call: TRBV7-6; cdr3_length: 18; j_call: TRBJ1-4; clone_size: few; cdr3_nt: TGTGCCAGCAGCTTAAAAAGCGAGGAGGGGACAACTAATGAAAAACTGTTTTTT; cdr3_aa: CASSLKSEEGTTNEKLFF
d_call: TRBD2; v_call: TRBV4-3; cdr3_length: 15; j_call: TRBJ2-7; clone_size: NA; cdr3_nt: TGCGCCAGCAGCCATGATAGCGGGTGGAACTACGAGCAGTACTTC; cdr3_aa: CASSHDSGWNYEQYF
d_call: NA; v_call: TRBV3-1/TRBV3-2; cdr3_length: 15; j_call: TRBJ2-5; clone_size: NA; cdr3_nt: TGTGCCAGCAGCCCTATCGGTCAGGGGAGCGAGACCCAGTACTTC; cdr3_aa: CASSPIGQGSETQYF
d_call: NA; v_call: TRBV10-3; cdr3_length: 14; j_call: TRBJ2-2; clone_size: NA; cdr3_nt: TGTGCCATCAGTGATCGGTCGGTCACCGGGGAGCTGTTTTTT; cdr3_aa: CAISDRSVTGELFF
d_call: TRBD1; v_call: TRBV7-8; cdr3_length: 13; j_call: TRBJ1-5; clone_size: NA; cdr3_nt: TGTGCCAGCAGCCTGGGACAGAATCAGCCCCAGCATTTT; cdr3_aa: CASSLGQNQPQHF
d_call: TRBD1; v_call: TRBV7-9; cdr3_length: 14; j_call: TRBJ2-5; clone_size: NA; cdr3_nt: TGTGCCAGCAGGGGACAGGAGCGGAAAGAGACCCAGTACTTC; cdr3_aa: CASRGQERKETQYF
d_call: TRBD1; v_call: TRBV6-5; cdr3_length: 15; j_call: TRBJ1-1; clone_size: NA; cdr3_nt: TGTGCCAGCAGAGAGTTGGACAGGGGGAACACTGAAGCTTTCTTT; cdr3_aa: CASRELDRGNTEAFF
d_call: NA; v_call: TRBV11-2; cdr3_length: 14; j_call: TRBJ2-3; clone_size: NA; cdr3_nt: TGTGCCAGCAGCCCGTCTGCGGTCACAGATACGCAGTATTTT; cdr3_aa: CASSPSAVTDTQYF
d_call: TRBD2; v_call: TRBV14; cdr3_length: 20; j_call: TRBJ2-2; clone_size: NA; cdr3_nt: TGTGCCAGCAGCCACAACCTAAGGGGACTAGCGGGCTTTGACCGCGGGGAGCTGTTTTTT; cdr3_aa: CASSHNLRGLAGFDRGELFF
d_call: NA; v_call: TRBV6-5; cdr3_length: 15; j_call: TRBJ1-3; clone_size: NA; cdr3_nt: TGTGCCAGCAGGGGTTTCGGGAGTCCTGGAAACACCATATATTTT; cdr3_aa: CASRGFGSPGNTIYF
d_call: NA; v_call: TRBV27; cdr3_length: 15; j_call: TRBJ1-5; clone_size: NA; cdr3_nt: TGTGCCACCAAAGGGACACTATTTAGCAATCAGCCCCAGCATTTT; cdr3_aa: CATKGTLFSNQPQHF
d_call: NA; v_call: TRBV20-1; cdr3_length: 13; j_call: TRBJ2-2; clone_size: NA; cdr3_nt: TGCAGTGCTAGTGGAAGGGGTACCGGGGAGCTGTTTTTT; cdr3_aa: CSASGRGTGELFF
d_call: TRBD1; v_call: TRBV7-9; cdr3_length: 16; j_call: TRBJ1-6; clone_size: NA; cdr3_nt: TGTGCCAGCAGCCCCGGGACAGGCAGATATAATTCACCCCTCCACTTT; cdr3_aa: CASSPGTGRYNSPLHF
d_call: NA; v_call: TRBV4-3; cdr3_length: 15; j_call: TRBJ1-3; clone_size: NA; cdr3_nt: TGCGCCAGCAGCCAATCCCGCATCTCTGGAAACACCATATATTTT; cdr3_aa: CASSQSRISGNTIYF
d_call: NA; v_call: TRBV3-1/TRBV3-2; cdr3_length: 15; j_call: TRBJ1-1; clone_size: once; cdr3_nt: TGTGCCAGCAGCCAAGATTTTTTAGGGAGCACTGAAGCTTTCTTT; cdr3_aa: CASSQDFLGSTEAFF
d_call: NA; v_call: TRBV4-3; cdr3_length: 14; j_call: TRBJ2-5; clone_size: NA; cdr3_nt: TGCGCCAGCAGCCAATCTGACAGCAAAGAGACCCAGTACTTC; cdr3_aa: CASSQSDSKETQYF
d_call: NA; v_call: TRBV5-1; cdr3_length: 13; j_call: TRBJ1-2; clone_size: NA; cdr3_nt: TGCGCCAGCAGCCCTGGGGGGGTGGATGGCTACACCTTC; cdr3_aa: CASSPGGVDGYTF
d_call: TRBD1; v_call: TRBV9; cdr3_length: 19; j_call: TRBJ1-5; clone_size: NA; cdr3_nt: TGTGCCAGCAGCTCCCAAGTGGGGAACCGGGACAGGGGGCCTCAGCCCCAGCATTTT; cdr3_aa: CASSSQVGNRDRGPQPQHF
d_call: NA; v_call: TRBV12-3/TRBV12-4; cdr3_length: 13; j_call: TRBJ1-5; clone_size: once; cdr3_nt: TGTGCCAGCAGTTCAGCGGACCGACAGCCCCAGCATTTT; cdr3_aa: CASSSADRQPQHF
d_call: TRBD1; v_call: TRBV19; cdr3_length: 18; j_call: TRBJ1-5; clone_size: NA; cdr3_nt: TGTGCCAGTAGGCGAACCGGGACAGGCCGTTATAGCAATCAGCCCCAGCATTTT; cdr3_aa: CASRRTGTGRYSNQPQHF
d_call: NA; v_call: TRBV18; cdr3_length: 13; j_call: TRBJ2-1; clone_size: NA; cdr3_nt: TGTGCCAGCTCCCCGACAACCAAGAATGAGCAGTTCTTC; cdr3_aa: CASSPTTKNEQFF
d_call: NA; v_call: TRBV11-2; cdr3_length: 11; j_call: TRBJ2-7; clone_size: NA; cdr3_nt: TGTGCCAGCAGCGCCACCTACGAGCAGTACTTC; cdr3_aa: CASSATYEQYF
d_call: NA; v_call: TRBV27; cdr3_length: 13; j_call: TRBJ1-1; clone_size: NA; cdr3_nt: TGTGCCAGCAGTTTACGACAGAACACTGAAGCTTTCTTT; cdr3_aa: CASSLRQNTEAFF
d_call: TRBD1; v_call: TRBV28; cdr3_length: 14; j_call: TRBJ2-5; clone_size: once; cdr3_nt: TGTGCCAGCAGTTTAAGGGACAGGGTACAGACCCAGTACTTC; cdr3_aa: CASSLRDRVQTQYF
d_call: TRBD2; v_call: TRBV11-2; cdr3_length: 17; j_call: TRBJ2-1; clone_size: NA; cdr3_nt: TGTGCCAGCAGCTTAGATATCACTAGCGGGAAAAACAATGAGCAGTTCTTC; cdr3_aa: CASSLDITSGKNNEQFF
d_call: TRBD2; v_call: TRBV18; cdr3_length: 18; j_call: TRBJ2-2; clone_size: once; cdr3_nt: TGTGCCAGCTCACCATTCAATATGCGGGAGATTCGGACCGGGGAGCTGTTTTTT; cdr3_aa: CASSPFNMREIRTGELFF
d_call: TRBD2; v_call: TRBV6-5; cdr3_length: 16; j_call: TRBJ2-2; clone_size: NA; cdr3_nt: TGTGCCAGCAGTTACCCCCGGGGGGGAAGGACCGGGGAGCTGTTTTTT; cdr3_aa: CASSYPRGGRTGELFF